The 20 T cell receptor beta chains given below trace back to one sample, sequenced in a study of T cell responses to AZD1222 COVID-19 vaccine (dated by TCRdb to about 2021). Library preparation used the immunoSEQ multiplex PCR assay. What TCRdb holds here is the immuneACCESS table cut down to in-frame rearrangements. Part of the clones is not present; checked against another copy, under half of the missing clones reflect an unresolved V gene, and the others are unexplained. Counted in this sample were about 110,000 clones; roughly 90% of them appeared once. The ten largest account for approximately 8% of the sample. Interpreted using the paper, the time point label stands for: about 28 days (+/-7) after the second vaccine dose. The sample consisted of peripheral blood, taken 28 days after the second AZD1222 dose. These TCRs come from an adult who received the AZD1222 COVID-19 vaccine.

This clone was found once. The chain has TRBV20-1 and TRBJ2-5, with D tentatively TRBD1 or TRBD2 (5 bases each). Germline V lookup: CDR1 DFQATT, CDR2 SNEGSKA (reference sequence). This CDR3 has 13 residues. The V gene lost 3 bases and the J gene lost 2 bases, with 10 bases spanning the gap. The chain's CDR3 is CSASRDEQETQYF. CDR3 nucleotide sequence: TGCAGTGCTAGTCGGGACGAACAAGAGACCCAGTACTTC.

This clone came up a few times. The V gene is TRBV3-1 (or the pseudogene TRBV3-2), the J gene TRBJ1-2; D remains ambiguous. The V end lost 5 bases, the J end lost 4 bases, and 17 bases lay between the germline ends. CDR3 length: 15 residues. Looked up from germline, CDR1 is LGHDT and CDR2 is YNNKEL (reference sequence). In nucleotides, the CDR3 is TGTGCCAGCAGCTCCCGGGAGTCCGGTCTCTATGGCTACACCTTC. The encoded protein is CASSSRESGLYGYTF.

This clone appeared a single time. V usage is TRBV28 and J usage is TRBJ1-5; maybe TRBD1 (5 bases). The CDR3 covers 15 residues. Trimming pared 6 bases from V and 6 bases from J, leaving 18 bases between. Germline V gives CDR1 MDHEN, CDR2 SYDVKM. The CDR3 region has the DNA TGTGCCAGCAGACTTCCGTCGGGGGGGGGTCAGCCCCAGCATTTT. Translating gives CASRLPSGGGQPQHF.

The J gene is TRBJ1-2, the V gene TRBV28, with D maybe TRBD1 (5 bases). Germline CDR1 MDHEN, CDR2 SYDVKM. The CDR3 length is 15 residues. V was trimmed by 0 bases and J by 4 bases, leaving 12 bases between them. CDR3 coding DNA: TGTGCCAGCAGTTTATGGAAAGGGGCCTCCTATGGCTACACCTTC. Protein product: CASSLWKGASYGYTF.

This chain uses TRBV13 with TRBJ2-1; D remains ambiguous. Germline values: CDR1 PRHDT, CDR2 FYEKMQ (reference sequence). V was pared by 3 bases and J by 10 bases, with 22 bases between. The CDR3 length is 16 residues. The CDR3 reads CASSFSRSPREGEQFF. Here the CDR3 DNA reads TGTGCCAGCAGCTTTAGCCGCAGCCCCCGCGAAGGGGAGCAGTTCTTC.

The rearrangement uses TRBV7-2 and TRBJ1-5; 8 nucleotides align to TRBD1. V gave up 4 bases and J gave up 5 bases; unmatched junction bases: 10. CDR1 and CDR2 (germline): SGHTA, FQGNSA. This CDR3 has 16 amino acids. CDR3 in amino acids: CASSSGTGRGHQPQHF. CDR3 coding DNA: TGTGCCAGCAGCTCGGGGACAGGACGGGGTCATCAGCCCCAGCATTTT.

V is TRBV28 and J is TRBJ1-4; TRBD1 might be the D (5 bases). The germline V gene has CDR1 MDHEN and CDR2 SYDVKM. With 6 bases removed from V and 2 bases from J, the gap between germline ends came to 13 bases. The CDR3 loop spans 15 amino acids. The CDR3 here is CASSETGPTNEKLFF. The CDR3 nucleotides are TGTGCCAGCAGCGAAACAGGTCCCACTAATGAAAAACTGTTTTTT.

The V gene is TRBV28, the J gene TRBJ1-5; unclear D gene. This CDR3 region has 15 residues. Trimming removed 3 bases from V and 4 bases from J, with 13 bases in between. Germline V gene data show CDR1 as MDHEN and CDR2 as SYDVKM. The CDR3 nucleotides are TGTGCCAGCAGTTTTTCTTTCCTCGCTAATCAGCCCCAGCATTTT. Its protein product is CASSFSFLANQPQHF. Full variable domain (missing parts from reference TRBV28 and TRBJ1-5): DVKVTQSSRYLVKRTGEKVFLECVQDMDHENMFWYRQDPGLGLRLIYFSYDVKMKEKGDIPEGYSVSREKKERFSLILESASTNQTSMYLCASSFSFLANQPQHFGDGTRLSIL.

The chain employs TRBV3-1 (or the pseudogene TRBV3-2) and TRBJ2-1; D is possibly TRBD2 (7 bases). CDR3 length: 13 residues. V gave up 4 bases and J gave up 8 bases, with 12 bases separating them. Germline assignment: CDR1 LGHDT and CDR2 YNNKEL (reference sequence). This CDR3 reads CASSPRGGDEQFF. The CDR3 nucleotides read TGTGCCAGCAGCCCGAGGGGGGGGGATGAGCAGTTCTTC.

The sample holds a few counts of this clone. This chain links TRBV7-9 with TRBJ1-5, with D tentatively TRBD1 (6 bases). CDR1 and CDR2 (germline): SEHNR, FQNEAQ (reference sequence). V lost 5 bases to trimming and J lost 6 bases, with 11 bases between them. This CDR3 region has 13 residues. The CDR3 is CASSHAGAQPQHF. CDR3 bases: TGTGCCAGCAGCCACGCGGGGGCTCAGCCCCAGCATTTT.

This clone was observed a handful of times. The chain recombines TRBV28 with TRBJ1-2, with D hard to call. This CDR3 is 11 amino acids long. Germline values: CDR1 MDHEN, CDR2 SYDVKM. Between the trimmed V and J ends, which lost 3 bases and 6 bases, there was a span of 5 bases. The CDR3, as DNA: TGTGCCAGCAGTTTGGCAGATGGCTACACCTTC. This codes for CASSLADGYTF.

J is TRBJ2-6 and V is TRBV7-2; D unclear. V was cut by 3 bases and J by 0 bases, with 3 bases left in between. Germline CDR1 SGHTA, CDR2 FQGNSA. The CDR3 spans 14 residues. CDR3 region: CASSFPSGANVLTF. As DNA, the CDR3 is TGTGCCAGCAGCTTTCCCTCTGGGGCCAACGTCCTGACTTTC.

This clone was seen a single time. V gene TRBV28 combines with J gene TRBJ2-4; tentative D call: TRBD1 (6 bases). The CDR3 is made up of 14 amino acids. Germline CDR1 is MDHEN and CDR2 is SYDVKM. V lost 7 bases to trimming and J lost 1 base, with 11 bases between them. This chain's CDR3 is CASTSQGAKNIQYF. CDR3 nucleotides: TGTGCCAGCACATCGCAGGGGGCCAAAAACATTCAGTACTTC.

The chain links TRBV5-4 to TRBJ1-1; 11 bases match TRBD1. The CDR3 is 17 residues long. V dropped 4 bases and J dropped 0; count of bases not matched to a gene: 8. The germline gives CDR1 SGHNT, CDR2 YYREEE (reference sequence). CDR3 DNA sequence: TGTGCCAGCAGCCCGGGACAGGGGGTGTCGATGAACACTGAAGCTTTCTTT. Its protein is CASSPGQGVSMNTEAFF. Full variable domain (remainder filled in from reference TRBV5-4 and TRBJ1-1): ETGVTQSPTHLIKTRGQQVTLRCSSQSGHNTVSWYQQALGQGPQFIFQYYREEENGRGNFPPRFSGLQFPNYSSELNVNALELDDSALYLCASSPGQGVSMNTEAFFGQGTRLTVV.

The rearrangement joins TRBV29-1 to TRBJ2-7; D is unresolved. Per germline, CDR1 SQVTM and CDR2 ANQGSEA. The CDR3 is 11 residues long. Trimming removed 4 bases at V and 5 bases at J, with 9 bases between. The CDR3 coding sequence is TGCAGCGTTGTGCAGGTCCACGAGCAGTACTTC. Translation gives CSVVQVHEQYF.

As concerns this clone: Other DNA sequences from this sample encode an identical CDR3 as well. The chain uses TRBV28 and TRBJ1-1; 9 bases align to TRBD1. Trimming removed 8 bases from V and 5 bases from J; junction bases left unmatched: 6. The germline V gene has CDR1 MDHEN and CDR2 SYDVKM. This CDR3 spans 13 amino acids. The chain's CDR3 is CASLTGGRTEAFF. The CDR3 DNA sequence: TGTGCCAGCCTTACAGGGGGCCGGACTGAAGCTTTCTTT.

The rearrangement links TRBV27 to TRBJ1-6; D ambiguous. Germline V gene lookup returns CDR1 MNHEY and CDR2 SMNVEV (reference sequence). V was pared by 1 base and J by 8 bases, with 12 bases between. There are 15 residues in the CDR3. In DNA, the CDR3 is TGTGCCAGCAGTTTATATGCCGGAACCGATTCACCCCTCCACTTT. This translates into CASSLYAGTDSPLHF.

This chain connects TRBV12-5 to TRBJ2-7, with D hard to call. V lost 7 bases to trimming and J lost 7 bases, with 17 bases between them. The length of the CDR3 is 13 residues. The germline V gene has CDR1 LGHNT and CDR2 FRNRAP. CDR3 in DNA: TGTGCTAGTGCCCGTATGGCCTTGGAAGAGCAGTACTTC. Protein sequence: CASARMALEEQYF. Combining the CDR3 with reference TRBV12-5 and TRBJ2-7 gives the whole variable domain DARVTQTPRHKVTEMGQEVTMRCQPILGHNTVFWYRQTMMQGLELLAYFRNRAPLDDSGMPKDRFSAEMPDATLATLKIQPSEPRDSAVYFCASARMALEEQYFGPGTRLTVT.

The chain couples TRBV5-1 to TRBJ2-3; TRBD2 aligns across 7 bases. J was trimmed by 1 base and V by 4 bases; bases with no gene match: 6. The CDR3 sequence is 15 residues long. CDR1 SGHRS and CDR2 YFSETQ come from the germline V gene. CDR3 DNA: TGCGCCAGCAGCACGAAGCGGGGAGGCACAGATACGCAGTATTTT. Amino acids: CASSTKRGGTDTQYF.

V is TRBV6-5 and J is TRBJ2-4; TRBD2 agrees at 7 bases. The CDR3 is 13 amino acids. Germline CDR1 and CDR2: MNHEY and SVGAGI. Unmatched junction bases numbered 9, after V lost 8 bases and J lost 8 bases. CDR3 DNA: TGTGCCAGCCTAAAGCGGGGTTCTGACATTCAGTACTTC. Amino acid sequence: CASLKRGSDIQYF.